Below, 30 T cell receptor beta chains from the same sample are listed, as sequenced in a study of control samples from healthy donors and cancer patients. The protocol was immunoSEQ multiplex PCR, while the TCRdb copy is restricted to in-frame clones and leaves out a portion. The sample gives over 150,000 clones, 96% of which show up once; under 1.2% is in the top ten. Source material: blood. The receptors shown here come from a woman in her twenties or thirties in good health.

This clone was seen at least ten times. The DNA of the CDR3 is TGTGCCAGTAGTATGGGACTAGCGGGGCCCAGCTCCTACAATGAGCAGTTCTTC. Amino acids: CASSMGLAGPSSYNEQFF. This chain links TRBV19 with TRBJ2-1; 13 bases map to TRBD2. This CDR3 is built from 18 residues. V shed 3 bases, J shed 0 bases, and the junction held 5 bases outside the gene matches. Germline loops: CDR1 LNHDA, CDR2 SQIVND (reference sequence).

V and J are TRBV19 and TRBJ2-6, with no clear D. Germline V lookup: CDR1 LNHDA, CDR2 SQIVND (reference sequence). V lost 2 bases and J lost 0, with 5 bases in between. This CDR3 is built from 15 residues. The CDR3 coding sequence is TGTGCCAGTAGTATATGGGGCTCTGGGGCCAACGTCCTGACTTTC. Residues: CASSIWGSGANVLTF.

This clone was counted a single time. The V and J genes are TRBV7-2 and TRBJ1-5; D is ambiguous. This CDR3 has 16 residues. V was pared by 5 bases and J by 3 bases, with 17 bases between. Germline V gene lookup returns CDR1 SGHTA and CDR2 FQGNSA. The CDR3 spells CASSLGGIGLNQPQHF. The CDR3 DNA follows: TGTGCCAGCAGCCTAGGTGGGATCGGCCTCAATCAGCCCCAGCATTTT. Looking up the rest from reference TRBV7-2 and TRBJ1-5 gives the full variable domain: GAGVSQSPSNKVTEKGKDVELRCDPISGHTALYWYRQSLGQGLEFLIYFQGNSAPDKSGLPSDRFSAERTGGSVSTLTIQRTQQEDSAVYLCASSLGGIGLNQPQHFGDGTRLSIL.

The count of this clone is one. The chain combines TRBV7-6 with TRBJ1-3, with D maybe TRBD1 (5 bases). With 4 bases removed from V and 2 bases from J, the gap between germline ends came to 15 bases. Germline assignment: CDR1 SGHVS and CDR2 FNYEAQ. There are 16 residues in the CDR3. The CDR3 bases are TGTGCCAGCAGCTACCGACAGTCGGGAACTGGAAACACCATATATTTT. Residues: CASSYRQSGTGNTIYF.

This chain uses TRBV9 with TRBJ2-5; 11 nucleotides agree with TRBD2. Germline CDR1 and CDR2: SGDLS and YYNGEE. The CDR3 has 15 amino acids. The V segment lost 3 bases and the J segment 2 bases; nucleotides outside the gene matches: 3. CDR3: CASSGLAGGQETQYF. In nucleotides, the CDR3 is TGTGCCAGCAGCGGCCTAGCGGGGGGACAAGAGACCCAGTACTTC.

J is TRBJ1-4 and V is TRBV27; no firm D call. Trimming removed 8 bases from V and 0 bases from J, with 16 bases in between. The CDR3 is 16 amino acids. CDR1 and CDR2 (germline): MNHEY, SMNVEV (reference sequence). The chain's CDR3 is CASGKDRVATNEKLFF. The CDR3 DNA follows: TGTGCCAGCGGTAAGGACCGTGTCGCAACTAATGAAAAACTGTTTTTT. Together with reference TRBV27 and TRBJ1-4, the CDR3 gives the full variable domain: EAQVTQNPRYLITVTGKKLTVTCSQNMNHEYMSWYRQDPGLGLRQIYYSMNVEVTDKGDVPEGYKVSRKEKRNFPLILESPSPNQTSLYFCASGKDRVATNEKLFFGSGTQLSVL.

J is TRBJ1-4 and V is TRBV11-2; 9 bases are shared with TRBD1. The CDR3 is made up of 18 amino acids. V was pared by 6 bases and J by 0 bases, with 11 bases of the junction left unmatched. From germline, CDR1 is SGHAT and CDR2 FQNNGV. DNA for the CDR3: TGTGCCAGCAGGGTTAAACAGGGGGCCATAACAACTAATGAAAAACTGTTTTTT. This encodes CASRVKQGAITTNEKLFF.

V is TRBV6-1 and J is TRBJ1-4, with 10 bases fitting TRBD1. J gave up 7 bases and V 1 base, and 0 bases lay outside the gene matches. Germline V CDR1 and CDR2: MNHNS, SASEGT. CDR3 size: 14 residues. DNA for the CDR3: TGTGCCAGCAGTGAAGGACAGGGGGCTGAAAAACTGTTTTTT. Protein product: CASSEGQGAEKLFF.

V gene TRBV18 combines with J gene TRBJ1-5, with D possibly matching TRBD1 (6 bases). Germline values: CDR1 KGHSH, CDR2 LQKENI. CDR3 size: 14 residues. Trimming stripped 4 bases from V and 5 bases from J, with 12 bases between. The chain's CDR3 is CASSHRDTHQPQHF. The DNA of the CDR3 is TGTGCCAGCTCACACCGGGACACCCATCAGCCCCAGCATTTT.

This sequence joins TRBV10-3 and TRBJ1-5; no clear D. V lost 2 bases to trimming and J lost 13 bases, with 9 bases between them. CDR3 length equals 11 residues. Germline V gene sequence: CDR1 ENHRY, CDR2 SYGVKD. CDR3 protein: CAISEGAPQHF. The CDR3 DNA follows: TGTGCCATCAGTGAGGGAGCGCCTCAGCATTTT.

The chain combines TRBV9 with TRBJ1-3; a weak D match, TRBD1 (5 bases). Deletions cut 4 bases from V and 0 bases from J, with 23 bases between. The CDR3 totals 19 residues. CDR1 is SGDLS, CDR2 YYNGEE, per germline. CDR3 region: CASSPTPRGEGSSGNTIYF. The CDR3 DNA reads as TGTGCCAGCAGCCCGACTCCAAGGGGAGAGGGGAGCTCTGGAAACACCATATATTTT.

The gene calls are TRBV7-8 and TRBJ1-6, with D possibly matching TRBD1 (6 bases). Trimming removed 1 base at V and 8 bases at J, with 18 bases between. The CDR3 sequence is 17 residues long. Germline V gene lookup returns CDR1 SGHVS and CDR2 FQNEAQ. The CDR3 loop is CASSLGIEQGFDSPLHF. CDR3 nucleotide sequence: TGTGCCAGCAGCTTAGGTATCGAACAGGGCTTTGATTCACCCCTCCACTTT.

This chain joins TRBV28 and TRBJ1-1; D gene uncertain. The CDR3 sequence is 16 residues long. V lost 3 bases, J lost 1 base, and 15 bases lay in between. Germline V gene sequence: CDR1 MDHEN, CDR2 SYDVKM. The CDR3 reads CASSFGAFGENTEAFF. Written as DNA, the CDR3 is TGTGCCAGCAGTTTCGGTGCTTTTGGGGAGAACACTGAAGCTTTCTTT.

The V gene is TRBV6-5, the J gene TRBJ1-4; possibly TRBD1 for D (5 bases). V was clipped by 6 bases and J by 7 bases, with 18 bases between them. The CDR3 consists of 15 residues. CDR1 is MNHEY and CDR2 is SVGAGI in the germline V gene. CDR3 loop: CASRLQWGEFEKLFF. The CDR3, as DNA: TGTGCCAGCAGATTGCAGTGGGGGGAATTTGAAAAACTGTTTTTT.

The rearrangement joins TRBV6-1 to TRBJ1-2, with 8 bases that match TRBD1. Unmatched junction bases numbered 8, after V lost 1 base and J lost 4 bases. CDR3 length equals 16 residues. Germline lookup yields CDR1 MNHNS and CDR2 SASEGT. CDR3 in amino acids: CASSEVTGAVGYGYTF. CDR3 sequence (DNA): TGTGCCAGCAGTGAAGTGACAGGGGCCGTTGGCTATGGCTACACCTTC.

With respect to this clone: At one end, the junction sequence differs from germline, possibly due to a read error. The V call is TRBV5-1, the J call TRBJ2-7, with D perhaps being TRBD1 or TRBD2 (5 bases each). The CDR3 has 13 amino acids. Germline CDR1 is SGHRS and CDR2 is YFSETQ. In nucleotides, the CDR3 is TGCGCCAGCAGCTTGGATTGGGGGAACGAACAGTACTTC. It codes for CASSLDWGNEQYF.

The genes are TRBV28 and TRBJ1-5, with unresolved D. In germline, CDR1 is MDHEN, CDR2 SYDVKM. The CDR3 runs to 17 residues. V was shortened by 1 base and J by 2 bases, with 15 bases between the two germline ends. The CDR3 spells CASSLFFRPGGNQPQHF. The CDR3 DNA reads TGTGCCAGCAGTTTATTTTTTCGGCCCGGAGGCAATCAGCCCCAGCATTTT. The full variable domain, with the rest looked up from reference TRBV28 and TRBJ1-5, is DVKVTQSSRYLVKRTGEKVFLECVQDMDHENMFWYRQDPGLGLRLIYFSYDVKMKEKGDIPEGYSVSREKKERFSLILESASTNQTSMYLCASSLFFRPGGNQPQHFGDGTRLSIL.

V and J are TRBV6-1 and TRBJ1-4; the match to TRBD1 covers 10 bases. CDR1 and CDR2 from the germline V gene are MNHNS and SASEGT. CDR3 length: 15 residues. The junction had 4 bases not matched to a gene; V was cut back by 3 bases and J by 6 bases. The DNA of the CDR3 is TGTGCCAGCAGTGACCGGACAGGGGGGGATGAAAAACTGTTTTTT. Translating it yields CASSDRTGGDEKLFF.

The rearrangement links TRBV5-6 to TRBJ2-3; 9 bases fit TRBD1. Germline V lookup: CDR1 SGHDT, CDR2 YYEEEE. V trimming: 5 bases; J trimming: 6 bases; junction bases outside the gene matches: 13. The CDR3 covers 16 residues. The CDR3 DNA sequence: TGTGCCAGCAGTTCCCGGGACAGGGTGCTGCGGGATACGCAGTATTTT. This codes for CASSSRDRVLRDTQYF.

The rearrangement links TRBV4-1 to TRBJ2-5; D not certain. The CDR3 loop spans 13 amino acids. Germline V gene sequence: CDR1 MGHRA, CDR2 YSYEKL. The ends were cut back, 6 bases at V and 4 bases at J, with 12 bases in the middle. This CDR3 is CASSWLVGETQYF. DNA of the CDR3: TGCGCCAGCAGTTGGCTCGTGGGAGAGACCCAGTACTTC.

The count of this clone is one. The V gene is TRBV11-2, the J gene TRBJ2-1; 13 bases line up with TRBD2. The CDR3 runs 16 residues. The J segment lost 8 bases and the V segment lost 6 bases, leaving 10 bases of the junction unmatched. The germline V gene encodes CDR1 SGHAT and CDR2 FQNNGV. CDR3 in amino acids: CASSSPGTSGMHEQFF. CDR3 bases: TGTGCCAGCAGTAGCCCGGGGACTAGCGGGATGCATGAGCAGTTCTTC. Complete variable domain (other parts from reference TRBV11-2 and TRBJ2-1): EAGVAQSPRYKIIEKRQSVAFWCNPISGHATLYWYQQILGQGPKLLIQFQNNGVVDDSQLPKDRFSAERLKGVDSTLKIQPAKLEDSAVYLCASSSPGTSGMHEQFFGPGTRLTVL.

The gene calls are TRBV28 and TRBJ1-3; D is possibly TRBD1 (5 bases). The ends were cut back, 2 bases at V and 0 bases at J, with 11 bases in the middle. Per germline, CDR1 MDHEN and CDR2 SYDVKM. This CDR3 is 16 amino acids long. In DNA form, the CDR3 reads TGTGCCAGCAGTTTACTGACAGCTTCCTCTGGAAACACCATATATTTT. Translation: CASSLLTASSGNTIYF.

The rearrangement joins TRBV28 to TRBJ1-2; D gene ambiguous. The germline CDR1 and CDR2 sequences are MDHEN and SYDVKM. The CDR3 length is 12 residues. The V and J ends lost 6 bases and 0 bases respectively, with 5 bases between them. The CDR3 DNA sequence: TGTGCCAGCAGACCTCCTAACTATGGCTACACCTTC. Its protein is CASRPPNYGYTF.

Comments on this clone: Other DNA sequences in this sample translate to the same CDR3. V usage is TRBV3-1 (or the pseudogene TRBV3-2) and J usage is TRBJ2-7; tentatively, D is TRBD1 (5 bases). Germline CDR1 LGHDT, CDR2 YNNKEL (reference sequence). Between the trimmed V and J ends, which lost 0 bases and 1 base, there was a span of 10 bases. This CDR3 comprises 15 residues. CDR3: CASSQEPGPSYEQYF. CDR3 nucleotide sequence: TGTGCCAGCAGCCAAGAGCCAGGGCCTTCCTACGAGCAGTACTTC.

The rearrangement uses TRBV4-1 and TRBJ1-2, with 7 nucleotides matching TRBD1. Germline V gene lookup returns CDR1 MGHRA and CDR2 YSYEKL. Trimming removed 2 bases from V and 0 bases from J; junction bases left unmatched: 6. The CDR3 runs 16 residues. CDR3 region: CASSQPRDSSNYGYTF. CDR3 nucleotides: TGCGCCAGCAGCCAACCCCGGGACAGTTCTAACTATGGCTACACCTTC.

The chain couples TRBV11-2 to TRBJ2-7; 11 bases are a match to TRBD1. This CDR3 has 15 amino acids. V trimming: 5 bases; J trimming: 2 bases; junction bases outside the gene matches: 5. Germline V gene lookup returns CDR1 SGHAT and CDR2 FQNNGV. The DNA for the CDR3 is TGTGCCAGCAGCCACGGGACAGGGGGAGCCTACGAGCAGTACTTC. This sequence encodes CASSHGTGGAYEQYF.

The V and J genes are TRBV12-3 or TRBV12-4 and TRBJ2-7; D may be TRBD2 (5 bases). V gave up 6 bases and J gave up 3 bases, with 9 bases separating them. The CDR3 runs 12 residues. Here the CDR3 DNA reads TGTGCCAGCAGCCTCGCGGGCTACGAGCAGTACTTC. This encodes CASSLAGYEQYF.

This clone showed up just once. This chain uses TRBV28 with TRBJ1-6; tentative D call: TRBD1 (6 bases). Germline V gene data show CDR1 as MDHEN and CDR2 as SYDVKM. The CDR3 loop spans 15 amino acids. V was trimmed by 1 base and J by 6 bases, leaving 10 bases between them. The CDR3 is CASSLLVRGNSPLHF. CDR3 nucleotides: TGTGCCAGCAGTTTATTGGTCAGGGGTAATTCACCCCTCCACTTT. The variable domain in full, with the rest retrieved from reference TRBV28 and TRBJ1-6, is DVKVTQSSRYLVKRTGEKVFLECVQDMDHENMFWYRQDPGLGLRLIYFSYDVKMKEKGDIPEGYSVSREKKERFSLILESASTNQTSMYLCASSLLVRGNSPLHFGNGTRLTVT.

This clone was counted a single time. The chain joins TRBV6-5 to TRBJ1-5; perhaps TRBD1 as D (6 bases). The germline V gene encodes CDR1 MNHEY and CDR2 SVGAGI. Between the trimmed V and J ends, which lost 5 bases and 4 bases, there was a span of 9 bases. The CDR3 is made up of 13 amino acids. CDR3 nucleotides: TGTGCCAGCAGTAGCACAGGGAATCAGCCCCAGCATTTT. Protein sequence: CASSSTGNQPQHF.

V and J are TRBV19 and TRBJ1-4; D unresolved. Germline CDR1 is LNHDA and CDR2 is SQIVND (reference sequence). V shed 5 bases and J shed 0 bases, with 10 bases lying between them. The CDR3 length is 15 residues. CDR3: CASSWMFATNEKLFF. The CDR3 nucleotides are TGTGCCAGTAGTTGGATGTTTGCAACTAATGAAAAACTGTTTTTT.